The T cell receptor beta chain described here comes from a study of OX40 agonist ivuxolimab in advanced cancers. Germline CDR1 reads MDHEN; CDR2 reads SYDVKM. V was clipped by 5 bases and J by 2 bases; unmatched bases: 7. There are 15 residues in the CDR3. TCRdb's copy holds only in-frame clones and misses some; the assay was immunoSEQ multiplex PCR. This table has nearly 80,000 clones, about 90% appearing once. The rearrangement uses TRBV28 and TRBJ2-3; 7 bases match TRBD1. This specimen consisted of CD4+ or CD8+ T cells sorted from blood, obtained in a trial of the OX40 agonist ivuxolimab. This receptor was obtained from an adult with an advanced solid tumor such as melanoma, head and neck, liver or kidney cancer. The CDR3 nucleotides are TGTGCCAGCAGTCCCCCGGACAGGCTCACAGATACGCAGTATTTT. Its translation is CASSPPDRLTDTQYF. The entire variable domain, with the rest obtained from reference TRBV28 and TRBJ2-3, is as follows: DVKVTQSSRYLVKRTGEKVFLECVQDMDHENMFWYRQDPGLGLRLIYFSYDVKMKEKGDIPEGYSVSREKKERFSLILESASTNQTSMYLCASSPPDRLTDTQYFGPGTRLTVL.